The clone carrying this T cell receptor (beta chain) was recorded at least ten times. The sample belongs to a study of chronic HIV infection and antiretroviral therapy. MiXCR, applied by TCRdb to the 5' RACE reads, yields one record per CDR3 protein. The repertoire holds fewer than 40,000 distinct CDR3 sequences, with about 9.7% as singletons. The CDR3 is 16 residues long. CDR1 is SGHDN and CDR2 is FVKESK in the germline V gene. Trimming took off 1 base at V and 2 bases at J, with 13 bases between the two ends. J is TRBJ2-3 and V is TRBV14; the D gene is possibly TRBD2 (5 bases). The sequenced sample was peripheral blood. The TCR originated in an adult who had HIV and had not received antiretroviral therapy, or was an uninfected healthy control (not recorded which). The CDR3 protein is CASSQGTGLNTDTQYF. The CDR3 DNA reads TGTGCCAGCAGCCAAGGGACCGGACTGAACACAGATACGCAGTATTTT.